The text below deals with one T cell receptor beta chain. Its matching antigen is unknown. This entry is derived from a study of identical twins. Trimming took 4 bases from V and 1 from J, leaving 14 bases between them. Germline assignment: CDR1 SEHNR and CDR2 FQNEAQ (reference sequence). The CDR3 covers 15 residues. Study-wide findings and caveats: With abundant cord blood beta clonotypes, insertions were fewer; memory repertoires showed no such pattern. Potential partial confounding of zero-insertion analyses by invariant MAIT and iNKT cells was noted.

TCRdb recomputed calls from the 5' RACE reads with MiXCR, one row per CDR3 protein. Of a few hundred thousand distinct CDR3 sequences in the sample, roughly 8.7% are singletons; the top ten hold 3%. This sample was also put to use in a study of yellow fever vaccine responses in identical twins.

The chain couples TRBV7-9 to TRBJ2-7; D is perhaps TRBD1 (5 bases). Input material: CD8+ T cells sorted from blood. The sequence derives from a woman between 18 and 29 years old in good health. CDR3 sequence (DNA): TGTGCCAGCAGCTCTAATGGGGCCATTTCCTACGAGCAGTACTTC. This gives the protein CASSSNGAISYEQYF. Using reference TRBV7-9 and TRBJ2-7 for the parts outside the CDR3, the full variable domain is DTGVSQNPRHKITKRGQNVTFRCDPISEHNRLYWYRQTLGQGPEFLTYFQNEAQLEKSRLLSDRFSAERPKGSFSTLEIQRTEQGDSAMYLCASSSNGAISYEQYFGPGTRLTVT.